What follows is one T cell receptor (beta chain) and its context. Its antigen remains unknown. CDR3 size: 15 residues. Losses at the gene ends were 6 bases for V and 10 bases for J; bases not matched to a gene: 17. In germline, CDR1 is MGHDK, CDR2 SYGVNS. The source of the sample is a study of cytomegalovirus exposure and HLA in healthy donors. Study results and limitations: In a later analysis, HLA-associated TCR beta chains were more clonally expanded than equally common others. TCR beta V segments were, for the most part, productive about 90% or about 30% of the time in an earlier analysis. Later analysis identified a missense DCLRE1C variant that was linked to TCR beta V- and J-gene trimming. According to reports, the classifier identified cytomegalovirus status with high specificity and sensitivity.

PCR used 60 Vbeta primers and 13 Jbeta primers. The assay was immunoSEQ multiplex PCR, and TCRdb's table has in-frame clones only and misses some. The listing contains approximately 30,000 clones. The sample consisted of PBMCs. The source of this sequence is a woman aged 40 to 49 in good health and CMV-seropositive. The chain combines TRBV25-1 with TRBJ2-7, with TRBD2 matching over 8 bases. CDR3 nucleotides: TGTGCCAGCAGCCATCCCCGGGGTAGCGGGATGTTACAGTACTTC. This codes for CASSHPRGSGMLQYF.